The rows below give T cell receptor beta chains drawn from one sample of a study of T cells in Graves' hyperthyroidism and ophthalmopathy. TCRdb recomputed calls from the multiplex PCR reads with MiXCR, one row per CDR3 protein. The sample lists around 300,000 distinct CDR3 sequences; roughly 22% were seen once. The sequencing sample was made of blood. The source of these receptors is a young man with Graves' ophthalmopathy. The CDR3 runs from the conserved cysteine through the conserved F or W. The D gene is left open where the match is weak. Expanded clones get a size class; other rows say once, few or many, or leave the size out.

D	size	J	V	CDR3	DNA
TRBD2	few	TRBJ2-1	TRBV20-1	CSADRTSGEQFF	TGCAGTGCTGATAGGACTAGCGGCGAGCAGTTCTTC
NA	many	TRBJ1-1	TRBV12-3/TRBV12-4	CASSFSLRGTEAFF	TGTGCCAGCAGTTTTTCTCTCAGGGGCACTGAAGCTTTCTTT
TRBD1	NA	TRBJ2-7	TRBV7-3	CASSISGTAFTYEQYF	TGTGCCAGCAGCATATCCGGGACAGCCTTCACCTACGAGCAGTACTTC
NA	NA	TRBJ1-1	TRBV9	CASNGDMNTEAFF	TGTGCCAGCAATGGTGACATGAACACTGAAGCTTTCTTT
TRBD1	few	TRBJ1-2	TRBV29-1	CSALPTGEDGYTF	TGCAGCGCTCTCCCGACAGGGGAAGATGGCTACACCTTC
TRBD2	many	TRBJ2-2	TRBV30	CAWGLAGVNTGELFF	TGTGCCTGGGGACTAGCGGGAGTTAACACCGGGGAGCTGTTTTTT
NA	NA	TRBJ1-5	TRBV9	CASSVGQPQHF	TGTGCCAGCAGCGTGGGACAGCCCCAGCATTTT
NA	NA	TRBJ2-5	TRBV5-5	CASSGRTRLEETQYF	TGTGCCAGCAGCGGAAGAACCCGCCTTGAGGAGACCCAGTACTTC
NA	NA	TRBJ2-2	TRBV7-9	CASSPTRELFF	TGTGCCAGCAGCCCCACCCGGGAGCTGTTTTTT
TRBD1	many	TRBJ2-2	TRBV3-1	CASSQEWEDRVDTGELFF	TGTGCCAGCAGCCAAGAATGGGAGGACAGGGTCGACACCGGGGAGCTGTTTTTT
TRBD1	NA	TRBJ1-2	TRBV2	CASNVNRGSASYGYTF	TGTGCCAGCAACGTTAACAGGGGGAGTGCTAGCTATGGCTACACCTTC
TRBD2	NA	TRBJ2-1	TRBV3-1	CASSQAGSGSNEQFF	TGTGCCAGCAGCCAGGCAGGTAGCGGGAGCAATGAGCAGTTCTTC
NA	NA	TRBJ2-7	TRBV2	CASSASRGSYEQYF	TGTGCCAGCAGTGCCTCTAGGGGGTCCTACGAGCAGTACTTC
TRBD2	few	TRBJ2-1	TRBV6-6	CASSYSRTSGSYNEQFF	TGTGCCAGCAGTTACTCCAGGACTAGCGGGAGTTACAATGAGCAGTTCTTC
TRBD2	few	TRBJ2-1	TRBV4-1	CASSKVTSGSPYNEQFF	TGCGCCAGCAGCAAAGTCACTAGCGGGAGCCCCTACAATGAGCAGTTCTTC
NA	many	TRBJ1-5	TRBV30	CAWSVLGRSNQPQHF	TGTGCCTGGAGTGTACTGGGGAGAAGCAATCAGCCCCAGCATTTT
NA	many	TRBJ1-2	TRBV30	CAWSVRRSIDGYTF	TGTGCCTGGAGTGTACGCAGGTCCATAGATGGCTACACCTTC
NA	NA	TRBJ2-3	TRBV5-1	CASSLAVTKSGDTQYF	TGCGCCAGCAGCTTGGCCGTCACGAAAAGTGGCGATACGCAGTATTTT
NA	many	TRBJ1-1	TRBV30	CACSQGFFNTEAFF	TGTGCCTGTTCCCAAGGGTTCTTTAACACTGAAGCTTTCTTT
NA	few	TRBJ2-1	TRBV29-1	CSAEANKNEQFF	TGCAGCGCCGAGGCCAATAAGAATGAGCAGTTCTTC
TRBD2	once	TRBJ2-1	TRBV6-1	CASRGTSGSIVDYNEQFF	TGTGCCAGCAGGGGGACTAGCGGGAGCATCGTGGATTACAATGAGCAGTTCTTC
TRBD2	many	TRBJ2-1	TRBV30	CAGPKSGSFDNEQFF	TGTGCCGGACCGAAAAGCGGGAGTTTCGACAATGAGCAGTTCTTC
NA	many	TRBJ2-5	TRBV2	CASSERLGLETQYF	TGTGCCAGCAGTGAAAGACTAGGGCTGGAGACCCAGTACTTC
NA	NA	TRBJ1-6	TRBV12-3/TRBV12-4	CASSTRGGNSPLHF	TGTGCCAGCAGTACCCGGGGGGGAAATTCACCCCTCCACTTT
TRBD1	few	TRBJ1-1	TRBV10-3	CAISVTGDMNTEAFF	TGTGCCATCAGTGTGACAGGGGACATGAACACTGAAGCTTTCTTT
TRBD2	few	TRBJ2-1	TRBV6-1	CASTNGGAGNKQFF	TGTGCCAGCACCAACGGGGGAGCGGGAAATAAGCAGTTCTTC
NA	NA	TRBJ2-5	TRBV9	CASSAGTSDETQYF	TGTGCCAGCAGCGCCGGGACATCCGACGAGACCCAGTACTTC
TRBD2	NA	TRBJ2-1	TRBV24-1	CATSDNSGRQYNEQFF	TGTGCCACCAGTGACAATAGCGGGAGGCAGTACAATGAGCAGTTCTTC
NA	few	TRBJ1-3	TRBV20-1	CSARDIRTGGNTIYF	TGCAGTGCTAGAGATATCCGGACGGGAGGAAACACCATATATTTT